This T cell receptor beta chain was captured by sequencing in a study of shared clonotypes between healthy human individuals. Whole-study findings and limits: For naive CD4 cells, approximately 4.8% of clonotypes were shared across a handful of donors.

This CDR3 is 15 amino acids long. Trimming took off 7 bases at V and 1 base at J, with 16 bases between the two ends. The germline V gene has CDR1 MDHEN and CDR2 SYDVKM. CD8 cells classed as naive were CD45RO-negative and positively selected for CCR7, excluding terminally differentiated effector memory CD45RA+ cells. Nashville, Tennessee was home to all donors, each a Caucasian adult. The test was conducted at deep level. Method: immunoSEQ multiplex PCR; TCRdb's copy keeps in-frame clones and lacks some. The table has about 550,000 clones, about 95% seen once. As for this clone: Its matching antigen is unknown.

V is TRBV28 and J is TRBJ2-5; a possible D gene is TRBD1 (6 bases). Material for sequencing was naive CD8+ T cells sorted from blood. The TCR was taken from a woman aged 25 to 39 in good health. CDR3 loop: CASKRPGHTQETQYF. CDR3 in DNA: TGTGCCAGCAAACGTCCGGGACACACCCAAGAGACCCAGTACTTC.